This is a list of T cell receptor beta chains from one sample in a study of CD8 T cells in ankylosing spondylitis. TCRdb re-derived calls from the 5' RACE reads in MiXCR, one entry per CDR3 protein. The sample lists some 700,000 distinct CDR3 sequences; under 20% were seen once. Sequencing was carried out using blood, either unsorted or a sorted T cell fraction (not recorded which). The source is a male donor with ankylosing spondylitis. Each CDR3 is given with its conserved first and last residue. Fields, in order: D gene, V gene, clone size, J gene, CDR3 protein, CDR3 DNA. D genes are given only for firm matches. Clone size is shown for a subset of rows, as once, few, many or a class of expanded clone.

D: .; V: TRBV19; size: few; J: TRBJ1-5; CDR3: CASSSLGGDPQHF; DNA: TGTGCCAGTAGTAGCCTCGGGGGTGACCCCCAGCATTTT
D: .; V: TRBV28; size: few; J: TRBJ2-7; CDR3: CASSPISVSYEQYF; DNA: TGTGCCAGCAGCCCCATCAGCGTGTCCTACGAGCAGTACTTC
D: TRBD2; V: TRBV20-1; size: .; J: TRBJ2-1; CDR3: CSARMVSGSHSYNEQFF; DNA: TGCAGTGCTAGGATGGTTAGCGGGAGCCACTCCTACAATGAGCAGTTCTTC
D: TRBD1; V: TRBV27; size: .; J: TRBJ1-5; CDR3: CASSSKGTGVQPQHF; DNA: TGTGCCAGCAGTAGTAAAGGGACAGGGGTCCAACCCCAGCATTTT
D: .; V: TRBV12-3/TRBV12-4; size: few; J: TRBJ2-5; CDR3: CASSDLRHIWGETQYF; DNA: TGTGCCAGCAGTGATCTTCGACACATTTGGGGGGAGACCCAGTACTTC
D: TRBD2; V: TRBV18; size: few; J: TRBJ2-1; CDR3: CASATSGIYNEQFF; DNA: TGTGCCAGCGCGACTAGCGGGATTTACAATGAGCAGTTCTTC
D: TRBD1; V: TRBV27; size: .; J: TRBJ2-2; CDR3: CASSSGGDPGELFF; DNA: TGTGCCAGCAGTTCAGGGGGCGACCCCGGGGAGCTGTTTTTT
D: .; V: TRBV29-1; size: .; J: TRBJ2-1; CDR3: CSVGYRGAPPSSYNEQFF; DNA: TGCAGCGTTGGTTATCGGGGGGCTCCACCAAGCTCCTACAATGAGCAGTTCTTC
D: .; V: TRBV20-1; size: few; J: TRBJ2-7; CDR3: CSARDSGRKTYEQYF; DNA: TGCAGTGCTAGAGATTCGGGACGGAAAACCTACGAGCAGTACTTC
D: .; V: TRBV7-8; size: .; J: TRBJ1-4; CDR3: CASSFTGPPKFF; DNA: TGTGCCAGCAGTTTCACAGGGCCTCCAAAGTTTTTT
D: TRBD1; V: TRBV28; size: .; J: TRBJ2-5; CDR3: CASRTGGGGRETQYF; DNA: TGTGCCAGCAGGACAGGGGGCGGGGGTCGAGAGACCCAGTACTTC
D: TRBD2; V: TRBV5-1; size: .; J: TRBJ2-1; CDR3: CASTPLAGSYNEQFF; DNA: TGCGCCAGCACCCCACTAGCGGGGTCCTACAATGAGCAGTTCTTC
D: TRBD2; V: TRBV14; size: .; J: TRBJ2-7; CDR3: CASSQVGVAGTYEQYF; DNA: TGTGCCAGCAGCCAAGTGGGAGTAGCGGGTACCTACGAGCAGTACTTC
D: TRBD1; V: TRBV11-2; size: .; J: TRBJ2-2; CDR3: CASSSRARGQLDTGELFF; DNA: TGTGCCAGCAGCTCCCGGGCCAGGGGGCAATTAGACACCGGGGAGCTGTTTTTT
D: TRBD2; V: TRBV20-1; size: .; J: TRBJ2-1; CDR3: CSARKREGLNEQFF; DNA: TGCAGTGCTAGAAAGCGGGAGGGCCTTAATGAGCAGTTCTTC
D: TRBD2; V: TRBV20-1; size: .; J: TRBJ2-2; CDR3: CSASGLDTGELFF; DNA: TGCAGTGCTTCCGGACTAGACACCGGGGAGCTGTTTTTT
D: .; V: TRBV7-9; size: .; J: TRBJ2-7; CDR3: CASSLGHSNEQYF; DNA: TGTGCCAGCAGCCTGGGACACAGCAACGAGCAGTACTTC
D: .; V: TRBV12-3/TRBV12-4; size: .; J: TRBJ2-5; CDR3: CACSLSPDPNRLQETQYF; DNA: TGTGCCTGCAGTTTATCCCCGGACCCTAATAGACTCCAAGAGACCCAGTACTTC
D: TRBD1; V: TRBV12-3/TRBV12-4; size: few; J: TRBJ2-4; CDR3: CASRQGGAKNIQYF; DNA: TGTGCCAGCCGACAGGGGGGAGCCAAAAACATTCAGTACTTC
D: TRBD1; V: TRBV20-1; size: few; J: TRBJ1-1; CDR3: CSASSTGGTEAFF; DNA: TGCAGTGCTAGCTCTACAGGGGGCACTGAAGCTTTCTTT
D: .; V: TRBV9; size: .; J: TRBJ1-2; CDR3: CASSPLPGGVDGYTF; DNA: TGTGCCAGCAGCCCACTCCCGGGGGGGGTTGATGGCTACACCTTC